The rows below give T cell receptor beta chains drawn from one sample of a study of technical replicates of blood from several donors. Method: immunoSEQ multiplex PCR; TCRdb's copy keeps in-frame clones and lacks some. The repertoire includes around 85,000 clones, roughly 94% of them detected once, and less than 0.3% sits in the top ten. The sequenced material came from T cells isolated from PBMCs. These TCRs come from a human donor in good health. Each CDR3 is given with its conserved first and last residue. Not every row has a clone size; where given, it reads once, few, many or a size class.

j_gene: TRBJ2-1
abundance: -
v_gene: TRBV5-6
CDR3aa: CASSLRTSGSYNEQFF

j_gene: TRBJ2-2
abundance: -
v_gene: TRBV2
CDR3aa: CASMGPGLAADTGELFF

j_gene: TRBJ1-1
abundance: -
v_gene: TRBV15
CDR3aa: CATSHDRNLVAFF

j_gene: TRBJ2-1
abundance: once
v_gene: TRBV27
CDR3aa: CASRQLAEAINEQFF

j_gene: TRBJ2-7
abundance: -
v_gene: TRBV9
CDR3aa: CASSVEPGLAGASEQYF

j_gene: TRBJ1-1
abundance: -
v_gene: TRBV5-1
CDR3aa: CASSLADRVDTEAFF

j_gene: TRBJ1-5
abundance: -
v_gene: TRBV18
CDR3aa: CASSPEGGDRQPQHF

j_gene: TRBJ2-5
abundance: -
v_gene: TRBV4-1
CDR3aa: CASSQVRGGGETQYF

j_gene: TRBJ2-7
abundance: -
v_gene: TRBV6-5
CDR3aa: CASSYGQGSGEQYF

j_gene: TRBJ2-1
abundance: -
v_gene: TRBV7-7
CDR3aa: CASSPTGTVNEQFF

j_gene: TRBJ1-5
abundance: -
v_gene: TRBV6-4
CDR3aa: CASSEGPRWNQPQHF

j_gene: TRBJ2-5
abundance: -
v_gene: TRBV10-2
CDR3aa: CASSERDIETQYF

j_gene: TRBJ1-1
abundance: -
v_gene: TRBV2
CDR3aa: CASHERGGVTEAFF

j_gene: TRBJ2-5
abundance: -
v_gene: TRBV6-5
CDR3aa: CASSYSMWTLETQYF

j_gene: TRBJ1-1
abundance: -
v_gene: TRBV6-4
CDR3aa: CASSATGETEAFF

j_gene: TRBJ2-7
abundance: -
v_gene: TRBV5-1
CDR3aa: CASSWTGYEQYF

j_gene: TRBJ2-1
abundance: -
v_gene: TRBV11-3
CDR3aa: CASSLLAGGAGNEQFF

j_gene: TRBJ2-1
abundance: once
v_gene: TRBV19
CDR3aa: CASTRQGAYNEQFF

j_gene: TRBJ2-7
abundance: -
v_gene: TRBV28
CDR3aa: CASTPWGGISYEQYF

j_gene: TRBJ2-7
abundance: -
v_gene: TRBV13
CDR3aa: CASSRTAGGPYEQYF

j_gene: TRBJ1-6
abundance: -
v_gene: TRBV27
CDR3aa: CASRPTGNSPLHF

j_gene: TRBJ2-7
abundance: -
v_gene: TRBV11-2
CDR3aa: CASSLGQGENSYEQYF

j_gene: TRBJ1-1
abundance: -
v_gene: TRBV18
CDR3aa: CASSLDREGSEAFF

j_gene: TRBJ2-7
abundance: -
v_gene: TRBV13
CDR3aa: CASSLETGRSYEQYF

j_gene: TRBJ2-7
abundance: -
v_gene: TRBV28
CDR3aa: CASSTLGTYEQYF

j_gene: TRBJ2-7
abundance: -
v_gene: TRBV11-2
CDR3aa: CASSFPGTGVVEQYF

j_gene: TRBJ1-1
abundance: -
v_gene: TRBV18
CDR3aa: CASSPTLREVDTEAFF

j_gene: TRBJ2-2
abundance: -
v_gene: TRBV29-1
CDR3aa: CSVEEVGGAVGELFF

j_gene: TRBJ1-4
abundance: -
v_gene: TRBV5-1
CDR3aa: CASSLDRGEEKLFF

j_gene: TRBJ2-3
abundance: -
v_gene: TRBV30
CDR3aa: CAWSGSGGVTDTQYF

j_gene: TRBJ2-7
abundance: -
v_gene: TRBV2
CDR3aa: CASSEASGISYEQYF

j_gene: TRBJ2-7
abundance: -
v_gene: TRBV18
CDR3aa: CASSLVTGDRQAYEQYF

j_gene: TRBJ2-3
abundance: -
v_gene: TRBV5-4
CDR3aa: CASSSRGYPTSTDTQYF

j_gene: TRBJ2-3
abundance: once
v_gene: TRBV5-4
CDR3aa: CASSSSGQSTDTQYF

j_gene: TRBJ1-5
abundance: once
v_gene: TRBV19
CDR3aa: CASSIWTGRNQPQHF

j_gene: TRBJ2-7
abundance: -
v_gene: TRBV2
CDR3aa: CASSGTVAYEQYF

j_gene: TRBJ2-7
abundance: -
v_gene: TRBV13
CDR3aa: CASSSTRGSYEQYF

j_gene: TRBJ2-1
abundance: -
v_gene: TRBV7-9
CDR3aa: CASSSAGGSYNEQFF

j_gene: TRBJ2-5
abundance: -
v_gene: TRBV5-1
CDR3aa: CASSLTAGGQSRETQYF

j_gene: TRBJ2-7
abundance: -
v_gene: TRBV19
CDR3aa: CASSIEGSSSYEQYF

j_gene: TRBJ2-2
abundance: -
v_gene: TRBV5-1
CDR3aa: CASSQDTTNTGELFF

j_gene: TRBJ2-5
abundance: -
v_gene: TRBV12-5
CDR3aa: CASKAGLRETQYF

j_gene: TRBJ2-1
abundance: -
v_gene: TRBV30
CDR3aa: CACSGGNTYNEQFF

j_gene: TRBJ2-5
abundance: -
v_gene: TRBV19
CDR3aa: CASSSVAQGETQYF

j_gene: TRBJ1-4
abundance: -
v_gene: TRBV9
CDR3aa: CASSFLGGRVGYKLFF

j_gene: TRBJ2-1
abundance: -
v_gene: TRBV7-9
CDR3aa: CASSPKEQGLSYNEQFF

j_gene: TRBJ1-2
abundance: -
v_gene: TRBV25-1
CDR3aa: CATPGGKYYGYTF

j_gene: TRBJ2-2
abundance: -
v_gene: TRBV10-3
CDR3aa: CAISESRLAGDTGELFF

j_gene: TRBJ1-1
abundance: -
v_gene: TRBV5-1
CDR3aa: CASSLIASGQGTEAFF

j_gene: TRBJ1-2
abundance: -
v_gene: TRBV6-1
CDR3aa: CASRAPSFYGYTF

j_gene: TRBJ2-2
abundance: -
v_gene: TRBV6-4
CDR3aa: CASRALAGGPVNTGELFF

j_gene: TRBJ1-5
abundance: -
v_gene: TRBV7-9
CDR3aa: CASSADQGSNQPQHF

j_gene: TRBJ1-1
abundance: -
v_gene: TRBV27
CDR3aa: CASSLWKGDNTEAFF

j_gene: TRBJ2-1
abundance: -
v_gene: TRBV5-1
CDR3aa: CASSLGGAGGFYNEQFF